Below are 18 T cell receptor beta chains sequenced from a single sample in a study of blood T cell repertoires in COVID-19. Measured with immunoSEQ multiplex PCR; TCRdb has only the in-frame clones, and not every one. Of around 50,000 clones listed, 89% are singletons. Sample: peripheral blood. Receptors originate from a human donor in a cohort sampled during active COVID-19.

The chain uses TRBV11-3 and TRBJ2-2, with a tentative D call TRBD2 (6 bases). The CDR3 extends over 13 amino acids. CDR1 and CDR2 (germline): SGHNT, YENEEA. V shed 3 bases and J shed 8 bases, with 10 bases lying between them. The CDR3 region is CASSLDYSGELFF. CDR3 nucleotide sequence: TGTGCCAGCAGCTTGGACTACAGTGGGGAGCTGTTTTTT.

This clone was found a few times. V is TRBV6-2 or TRBV6-3 and J is TRBJ2-6; D perhaps matches TRBD1 (6 bases). The germline CDR1 and CDR2 sequences are MNHEY and SVGEGT. Trimming left V 2 bases short and J 2 bases short, with 10 bases between. CDR3 length: 16 residues. Here the CDR3 reads CASSYPRTAGANVLTF. The CDR3 nucleotides are TGTGCCAGCAGTTACCCAAGGACAGCTGGGGCCAACGTCCTGACTTTC.

This chain uses TRBV6-5 with TRBJ2-5; no reliable D call. The CDR3 is 14 amino acids. Germline V gives CDR1 MNHEY, CDR2 SVGAGI. Trimming took off 8 bases at V and 0 bases at J, with 13 bases between the two ends. The CDR3 protein is CASFFWADQETQYF. The CDR3 bases are TGTGCCAGCTTTTTTTGGGCAGACCAAGAGACCCAGTACTTC.

The rearrangement links TRBV6-6 to TRBJ1-2; 8 positions agree with TRBD1. The CDR3 is 13 amino acids. Losses at the gene ends were 6 bases for V and 5 bases for J; bases not matched to a gene: 5. Germline V lookup: CDR1 MNHNY, CDR2 SVGAGI (reference sequence). The CDR3 protein is CASRPDREYGYTF. CDR3 in DNA: TGTGCCAGCAGACCGGACAGGGAGTATGGCTACACCTTC.

This chain connects TRBV30 to TRBJ2-3; 8 nucleotides agree with TRBD2. Germline CDR1 is GTSNPN and CDR2 is SVGIG (reference sequence). V dropped 8 bases and J dropped 1; count of bases not matched to a gene: 11. The CDR3 length is 15 residues. The CDR3 region is CAGKAGVWGTDTQYF. In nucleotides, the CDR3 is TGTGCCGGGAAAGCGGGAGTTTGGGGCACAGATACGCAGTATTTT.

Here the CDR3 DNA reads TGTGCCAGCAGCTTGTGGACAGGGGCCCTCTTGAACTATGGCTACACCTTC. It specifies CASSLWTGALLNYGYTF. The V call is TRBV7-9, the J call TRBJ1-2, with 9 positions matching TRBD1. The V gene's germline CDR1 is SEHNR and CDR2 FQNEAQ (reference sequence). The CDR3 consists of 17 residues. The V gene end was trimmed by 3 bases and the J gene end by 2 bases; junction bases not matched to a gene: 10.

The chain recombines TRBV28 with TRBJ2-1, with a possible D match to TRBD2 (5 bases). CDR3 length equals 13 residues. V shed 6 bases and J shed 5 bases, with 11 bases lying between them. Germline V gene lookup returns CDR1 MDHEN and CDR2 SYDVKM. In nucleotides, the CDR3 is TGTGCCAGCAGACTGAGCGGTGACAATGAGCAGTTCTTC. This sequence encodes CASRLSGDNEQFF. The full variable domain, with the rest looked up from reference TRBV28 and TRBJ2-1, is DVKVTQSSRYLVKRTGEKVFLECVQDMDHENMFWYRQDPGLGLRLIYFSYDVKMKEKGDIPEGYSVSREKKERFSLILESASTNQTSMYLCASRLSGDNEQFFGPGTRLTVL.

This sequence joins TRBV7-3 and TRBJ2-3; D remains unclear. Germline values: CDR1 SGHTA, CDR2 FQGTGA. The V and J ends lost 2 bases and 2 bases respectively, with 5 bases between them. This CDR3 is built from 13 residues. This CDR3 is CASSLQATDTQYF. The CDR3 coding sequence is TGTGCCAGCAGCTTACAGGCCACAGATACGCAGTATTTT.

The rearrangement uses TRBV5-6 and TRBJ2-1; TRBD2 agrees at 12 bases. Trimming at V came to 1 base and at J to 7 bases, leaving 3 bases not matched to a gene. CDR1 and CDR2 (germline): SGHDT, YYEEEE. The CDR3 spans 15 residues. CDR3 coding DNA: TGTGCCAGCAGCTTGATTACTAGCGGGAGGAATGAGCAGTTCTTC. This codes for CASSLITSGRNEQFF.

The rearrangement links TRBV10-3 to TRBJ2-7; 10 bases match TRBD1. The CDR3 spans 16 residues. The trim removed 0 bases at V and 3 bases at J, leaving 5 bases unmatched. In germline, CDR1 is ENHRY, CDR2 SYGVKD. The CDR3 is CAISESAGQGNYEQYF. The CDR3 DNA follows: TGTGCCATCAGTGAGTCGGCGGGACAGGGGAACTACGAGCAGTACTTC.

V usage is TRBV6-5 and J usage is TRBJ2-7, with TRBD1 as a possible D gene (5 bases). V was shortened by 11 bases and J by 3 bases, with 14 bases between the two germline ends. Germline assignment: CDR1 MNHEY and CDR2 SVGAGI. The length of the CDR3 is 12 residues. Written as DNA, the CDR3 is TGTGCCGCACAGGTTTTTGACTACGAGCAGTACTTC. As protein: CAAQVFDYEQYF.

The gene calls are TRBV9 and TRBJ2-1; 9 bases fit TRBD2. The CDR3 sequence is 17 residues long. V lost 1 base and J lost 1; bases outside the gene matches: 6. Germline V gene data show CDR1 as SGDLS and CDR2 as YYNGEE. CDR3 region: CASSVSGGGASYNEQFF. CDR3 nucleotide sequence: TGTGCCAGCAGCGTATCTGGCGGGGGGGCATCCTACAATGAGCAGTTCTTC.

The V call is TRBV12-3 or TRBV12-4, the J call TRBJ2-7; D gene ambiguous. V was trimmed by 5 bases and J by 3 bases, leaving 8 bases between them. The CDR3 sequence is 12 residues long. The CDR3 DNA reads as TGTGCCAGCAGTCGGAGAGGCTACGAGCAGTACTTC. This gives the protein CASSRRGYEQYF.

The chain is built from TRBV18 and TRBJ1-5; TRBD1 matches at 7 bases. With 5 bases clipped from V and 6 bases from J, the junction kept 7 bases outside the gene matches. Per germline, CDR1 KGHSH and CDR2 LQKENI. The CDR3 has 14 amino acids. The CDR3 coding sequence is TGTGCCAGCTCATCGGGGACAGTCATTCAGCCCCAGCATTTT. It encodes CASSSGTVIQPQHF.

As for this clone: One junction end disagrees with the germline gene, perhaps due to a read error. The CDR3 DNA is TGTGCTAGCAGCTTAGGGCGGTTTATCGGTGGGACTAGCGGGAGGAGCGCAGATACGCAGTATTTT. Translating it yields CASSLGRFIGGTSGRSADTQYF. The rearrangement uses TRBV7-7 and TRBJ2-3; 15 bases are a match to TRBD2. This CDR3 region has 22 residues. Germline V gene sequence: CDR1 SSHAT, CDR2 FNYEAQ (reference sequence).

The chain is built from TRBV28 and TRBJ2-1, with 7 bases lining up with TRBD1. V gave up 6 bases and J gave up 0 bases; unmatched junction bases: 5. The CDR3 sequence is 15 residues long. The germline CDR1 and CDR2 sequences are MDHEN and SYDVKM. The CDR3 protein is CASSRRQGSYNEQFF. The DNA of the CDR3 is TGTGCCAGCAGCCGTCGACAGGGCTCCTACAATGAGCAGTTCTTC. The full variable domain, with the rest looked up from reference TRBV28 and TRBJ2-1, is DVKVTQSSRYLVKRTGEKVFLECVQDMDHENMFWYRQDPGLGLRLIYFSYDVKMKEKGDIPEGYSVSREKKERFSLILESASTNQTSMYLCASSRRQGSYNEQFFGPGTRLTVL.

The rearrangement uses TRBV6-6 and TRBJ1-3; TRBD1 matches at 9 bases. The CDR3 loop spans 14 amino acids. Germline CDR1 reads MNHNY; CDR2 reads SVGAGI (reference sequence). Unmatched junction bases numbered 2, after V lost 8 bases and J lost 0 bases. The CDR3 DNA sequence: TGTGCCAGCGGACAGGGGAACTCTGGAAACACCATATATTTT. Translation gives CASGQGNSGNTIYF.

The V call is TRBV6-1, the J call TRBJ2-7; 14 nucleotides match TRBD2. CDR1 is MNHNS, CDR2 SASEGT, per germline. V dropped 4 bases and J dropped 1; count of bases not matched to a gene: 15. The CDR3 is 20 amino acids. The CDR3: CASSVLRWGLAGAGSYEQYF. The CDR3 nucleotides read TGTGCCAGCAGTGTTCTCCGCTGGGGACTAGCGGGAGCGGGGTCCTACGAGCAGTACTTC.